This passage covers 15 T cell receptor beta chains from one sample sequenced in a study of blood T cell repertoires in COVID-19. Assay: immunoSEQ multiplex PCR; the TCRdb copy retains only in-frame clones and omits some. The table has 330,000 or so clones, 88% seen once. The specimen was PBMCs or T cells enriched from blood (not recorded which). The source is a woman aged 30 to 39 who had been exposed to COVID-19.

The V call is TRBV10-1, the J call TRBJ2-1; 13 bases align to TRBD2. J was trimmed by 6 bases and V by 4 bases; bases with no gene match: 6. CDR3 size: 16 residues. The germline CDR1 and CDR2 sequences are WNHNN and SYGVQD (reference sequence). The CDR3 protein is CASSGPGLAGINEQFF. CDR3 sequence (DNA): TGCGCCAGCAGTGGCCCGGGACTAGCGGGGATCAATGAGCAGTTCTTC.

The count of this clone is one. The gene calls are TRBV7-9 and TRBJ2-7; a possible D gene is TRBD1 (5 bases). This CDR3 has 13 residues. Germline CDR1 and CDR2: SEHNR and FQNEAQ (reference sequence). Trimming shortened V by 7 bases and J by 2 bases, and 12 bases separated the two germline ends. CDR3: CASNTAGPYEQYF. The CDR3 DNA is TGTGCCAGCAACACCGCAGGGCCCTACGAGCAGTACTTC.

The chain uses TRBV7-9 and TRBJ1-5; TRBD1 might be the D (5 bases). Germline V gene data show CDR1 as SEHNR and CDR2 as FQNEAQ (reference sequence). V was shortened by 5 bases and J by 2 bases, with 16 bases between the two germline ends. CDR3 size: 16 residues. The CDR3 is CASSLRDSDRNQPQHF. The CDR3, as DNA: TGTGCCAGCAGCCTCAGGGACTCCGACCGCAATCAGCCCCAGCATTTT.

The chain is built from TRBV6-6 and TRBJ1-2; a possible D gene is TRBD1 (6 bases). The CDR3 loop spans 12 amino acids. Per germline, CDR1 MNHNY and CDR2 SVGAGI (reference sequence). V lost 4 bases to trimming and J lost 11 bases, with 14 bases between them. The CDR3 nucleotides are TGTGCCAGCAGTTTTAAGGGGGAAAGTTACACCTTC. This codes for CASSFKGESYTF.

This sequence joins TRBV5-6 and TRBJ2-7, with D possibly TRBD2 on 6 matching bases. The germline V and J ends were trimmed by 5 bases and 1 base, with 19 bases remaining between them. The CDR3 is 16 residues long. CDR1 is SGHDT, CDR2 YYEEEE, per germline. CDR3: CASSKVGSSVSYEQYF. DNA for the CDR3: TGTGCCAGCAGTAAGGTGGGTTCTAGCGTATCCTACGAGCAGTACTTC.

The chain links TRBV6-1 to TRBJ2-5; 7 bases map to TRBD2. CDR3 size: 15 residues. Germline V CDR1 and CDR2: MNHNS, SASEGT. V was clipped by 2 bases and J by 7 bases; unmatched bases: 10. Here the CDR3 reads CASSESLGGFGTQYF. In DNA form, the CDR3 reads TGTGCCAGCAGTGAAAGTTTGGGAGGGTTCGGGACCCAGTACTTC.

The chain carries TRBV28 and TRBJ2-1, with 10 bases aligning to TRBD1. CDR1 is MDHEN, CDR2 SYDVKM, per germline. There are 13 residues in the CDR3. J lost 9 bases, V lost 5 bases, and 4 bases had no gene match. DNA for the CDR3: TGTGCCAGCAGTCGACAGGGGGCCGGTGAGCAGTTCTTC. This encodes CASSRQGAGEQFF. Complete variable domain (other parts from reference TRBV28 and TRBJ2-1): DVKVTQSSRYLVKRTGEKVFLECVQDMDHENMFWYRQDPGLGLRLIYFSYDVKMKEKGDIPEGYSVSREKKERFSLILESASTNQTSMYLCASSRQGAGEQFFGPGTRLTVL.

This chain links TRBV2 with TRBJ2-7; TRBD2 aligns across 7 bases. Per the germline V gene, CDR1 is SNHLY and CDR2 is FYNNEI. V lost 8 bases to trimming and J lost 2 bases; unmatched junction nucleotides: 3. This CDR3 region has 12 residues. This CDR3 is CASESGTYEQYF. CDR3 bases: TGTGCCAGCGAAAGCGGGACCTACGAGCAGTACTTC.

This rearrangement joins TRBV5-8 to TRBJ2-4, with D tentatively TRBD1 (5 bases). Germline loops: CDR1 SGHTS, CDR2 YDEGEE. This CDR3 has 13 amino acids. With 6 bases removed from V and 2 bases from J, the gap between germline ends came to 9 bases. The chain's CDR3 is CASTGMTKNIQYF. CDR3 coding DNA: TGTGCCAGCACAGGGATGACCAAAAACATTCAGTACTTC.

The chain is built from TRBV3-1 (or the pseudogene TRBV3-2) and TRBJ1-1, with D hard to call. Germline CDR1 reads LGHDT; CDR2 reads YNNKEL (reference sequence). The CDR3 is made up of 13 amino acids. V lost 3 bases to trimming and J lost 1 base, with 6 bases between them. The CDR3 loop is CASSHSGNTEAFF. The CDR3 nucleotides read TGTGCCAGCAGCCATTCAGGGAACACTGAAGCTTTCTTT.

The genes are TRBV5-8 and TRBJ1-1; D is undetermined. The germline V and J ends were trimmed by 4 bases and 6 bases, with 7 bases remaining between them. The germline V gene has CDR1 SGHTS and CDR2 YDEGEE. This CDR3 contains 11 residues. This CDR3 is CASSKNSEAFF. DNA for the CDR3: TGTGCCAGCAGCAAAAACTCTGAAGCTTTCTTT. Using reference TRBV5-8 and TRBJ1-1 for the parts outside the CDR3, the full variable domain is EAGVTQSPTHLIKTRGQQATLRCSPISGHTSVYWYQQALGLGLQFLLWYDEGEERNRGNFPPRFSGRQFPNYSSELNVNALELEDSALYLCASSKNSEAFFGQGTRLTVV.

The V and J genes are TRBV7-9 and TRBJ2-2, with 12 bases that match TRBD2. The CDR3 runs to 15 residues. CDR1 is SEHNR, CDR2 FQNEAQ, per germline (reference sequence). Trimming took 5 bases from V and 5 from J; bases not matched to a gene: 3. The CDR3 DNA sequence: TGTGCCAGCAGCGCGGGGACTAGCGGGACCGGGGAGCTGTTTTTT. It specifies CASSAGTSGTGELFF.

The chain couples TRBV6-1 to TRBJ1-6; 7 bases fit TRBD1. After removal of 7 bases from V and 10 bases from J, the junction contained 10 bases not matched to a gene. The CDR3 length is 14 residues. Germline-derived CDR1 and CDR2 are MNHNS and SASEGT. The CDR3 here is CASNPDRFESPLHF. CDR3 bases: TGTGCCAGCAACCCGGACAGGTTTGAATCACCCCTCCACTTT.

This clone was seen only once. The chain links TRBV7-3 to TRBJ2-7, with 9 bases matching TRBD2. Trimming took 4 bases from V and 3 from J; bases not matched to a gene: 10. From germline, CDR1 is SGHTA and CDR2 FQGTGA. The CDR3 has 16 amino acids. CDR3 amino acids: CASSSNSGSGVYEQYF. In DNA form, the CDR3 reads TGTGCCAGCAGCTCCAATAGCGGGAGTGGGGTCTACGAGCAGTACTTC. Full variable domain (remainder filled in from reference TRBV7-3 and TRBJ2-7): GAGVSQTPSNKVTEKGKYVELRCDPISGHTALYWYRQSLGQGPEFLIYFQGTGAADDSGLPNDRFFAVRPEGSVSTLKIQRTERGDSAVYLCASSSNSGSGVYEQYFGPGTRLTVT.

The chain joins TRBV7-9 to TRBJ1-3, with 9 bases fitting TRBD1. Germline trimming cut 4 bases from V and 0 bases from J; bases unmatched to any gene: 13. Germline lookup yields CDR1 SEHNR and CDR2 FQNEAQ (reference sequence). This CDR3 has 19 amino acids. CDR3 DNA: TGTGCCAGCAGCTCCGGGACAGGGACCATTGGTTACTCTGGAAACACCATATATTTT. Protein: CASSSGTGTIGYSGNTIYF. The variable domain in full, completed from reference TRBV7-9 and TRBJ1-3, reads DTGVSQNPRHKITKRGQNVTFRCDPISEHNRLYWYRQTLGQGPEFLTYFQNEAQLEKSRLLSDRFSAERPKGSFSTLEIQRTEQGDSAMYLCASSSGTGTIGYSGNTIYFGEGSWLTVV.